One and the same sample provided the 25 T cell receptor beta chains below, sequenced in a study of T cell changes during pregnancy in multiple sclerosis. Using immunoSEQ multiplex PCR, the repertoire was profiled, and TCRdb retains in-frame clones only, with some absent. The repertoire holds 50,000 to 65,000 clones, over 85% seen once, with just over 3% in the top ten. The specimen was CD8+ T cells from peripheral blood mononuclear cells, collected before pregnancy. Receptors originate from a female donor with multiple sclerosis, enrolled in a pregnancy study.

V gene TRBV7-9 combines with J gene TRBJ1-1; TRBD1 matches 7 bases. The germline V gene has CDR1 SEHNR and CDR2 FQNEAQ (reference sequence). Unmatched junction bases numbered 6, after V lost 5 bases and J lost 0 bases. The CDR3 consists of 15 residues. The CDR3 DNA is TGTGCCAGCAGCGGGACAGCCATTTTGAACACTGAAGCTTTCTTT. Translation gives CASSGTAILNTEAFF.

The chain is built from TRBV4-3 and TRBJ2-2, with D maybe TRBD2 (6 bases). V was trimmed by 4 bases and J by 0 bases, leaving 9 bases between them. Germline lookup yields CDR1 LGHNA and CDR2 YSLEER. CDR3 length: 15 residues. CDR3 region: CASSPGGANTGELFF. CDR3 nucleotide sequence: TGCGCCAGCAGCCCCGGCGGGGCGAACACCGGGGAGCTGTTTTTT.

The chain is built from TRBV7-9 and TRBJ1-4, with 7 positions matching TRBD1. The germline gives CDR1 SEHNR, CDR2 FQNEAQ (reference sequence). V lost 4 bases to trimming and J lost 8 bases; unmatched junction nucleotides: 16. The CDR3 sequence is 17 residues long. The CDR3 nucleotides are TGTGCCAGCAGCTCCCCTTCTACCGGGACAGTAAGCGAAAAACTGTTTTTT. Encoded protein: CASSSPSTGTVSEKLFF.

The rearrangement uses TRBV7-9 and TRBJ2-1; possible D gene TRBD2, 5 bases. Germline lookup yields CDR1 SEHNR and CDR2 FQNEAQ (reference sequence). V shed 5 bases and J shed 4 bases, with 9 bases lying between them. The CDR3 sequence is 13 residues long. CDR3: CASSAGLYNEQFF. In DNA form, the CDR3 reads TGTGCCAGCAGCGCGGGCCTGTACAATGAGCAGTTCTTC.

This clone was detected once. V gene TRBV7-3 combines with J gene TRBJ2-3, with 7 bases fitting TRBD2. CDR1 SGHTA and CDR2 FQGTGA come from the germline V gene. Trimming removed 1 base from V and 0 bases from J; junction bases left unmatched: 7. This CDR3 has 17 amino acids. CDR3 residues: CASSLSGGTSSTDTQYF. The CDR3 DNA follows: TGTGCCAGCAGCTTAAGCGGGGGAACATCTAGCACAGATACGCAGTATTTT.

This chain links TRBV7-8 with TRBJ2-5, with D maybe TRBD1 (6 bases). Germline V CDR1 and CDR2: SGHVS, FQNEAQ. The CDR3 loop spans 14 amino acids. V lost 4 bases and J 3 bases, leaving 12 bases between the germline ends. In DNA, the CDR3 is TGTGCCAGCAGCTCGCTTTGGACAGAAGAGACCCAGTACTTC. Encoded protein: CASSSLWTEETQYF. Supplemented by reference TRBV7-8 and TRBJ2-5, the full variable domain reads GAGVSQSPRYKVAKRGQDVALRCDPISGHVSLFWYQQALGQGPEFLTYFQNEAQLDKSGLPSDRFFAERPEGSVSTLKIQRTQQEDSAVYLCASSSLWTEETQYFGPGTRLLVL.

The chain carries TRBV7-6 and TRBJ1-5, with 8 bases aligning to TRBD1. V was pared by 5 bases and J by 8 bases, with 8 bases of the junction left unmatched. The CDR3 covers 14 residues. Germline V gene data show CDR1 as SGHVS and CDR2 as FNYEAQ. Here the CDR3 reads CASSPGQGSEPQHF. The CDR3, as DNA: TGTGCCAGCAGCCCAGGACAGGGAAGTGAGCCCCAGCATTTT.

This chain joins TRBV25-1 and TRBJ2-7; D perhaps matches TRBD2 (5 bases). In germline, CDR1 is MGHDK, CDR2 SYGVNS. V lost 1 base and J lost 4, with 11 bases in between. This CDR3 contains 14 residues. The CDR3 coding sequence is TGTGCCAGCAGTGAATTCGGCCGGGGATACGAGCAGTACTTC. This encodes CASSEFGRGYEQYF.

The gene calls are TRBV2 and TRBJ1-1, with a possible D match to TRBD1 (5 bases). The V gene's germline CDR1 is SNHLY and CDR2 FYNNEI. There are 13 residues in the CDR3. V lost 3 bases and J lost 11, with 16 bases in between. This chain's CDR3 is CASSDSGVVDAFF. In nucleotides, the CDR3 is TGTGCCAGCAGTGATTCGGGGGTAGTTGATGCTTTCTTT.

This rearrangement joins TRBV2 to TRBJ1-2, with D perhaps matching TRBD1 (5 bases). The CDR3 is 15 amino acids. V lost 6 bases and J lost 2, with 16 bases in between. Germline V gives CDR1 SNHLY, CDR2 FYNNEI. In nucleotides, the CDR3 is TGTGCCAGCAGCGGGGGGGATCCTACAAACTATGGCTACACCTTC. Its protein is CASSGGDPTNYGYTF.

The chain links TRBV7-3 to TRBJ2-5; TRBD2 matches at 8 bases. There are 15 residues in the CDR3. The trim removed 4 bases at V and 4 bases at J, leaving 8 bases unmatched. The germline gives CDR1 SGHTA, CDR2 FQGTGA. DNA of the CDR3: TGTGCCAGCAGCTGGGCAGCGGGGGTGGGAGAGACCCAGTACTTC. It yields the protein CASSWAAGVGETQYF. Full variable domain (remainder filled in from reference TRBV7-3 and TRBJ2-5): GAGVSQTPSNKVTEKGKYVELRCDPISGHTALYWYRQSLGQGPEFLIYFQGTGAADDSGLPNDRFFAVRPEGSVSTLKIQRTERGDSAVYLCASSWAAGVGETQYFGPGTRLLVL.

This chain links TRBV7-2 with TRBJ2-1; perhaps TRBD2 as D (6 bases). The CDR3 sequence is 14 residues long. From germline, CDR1 is SGHTA and CDR2 FQGNSA. Trimming took 1 base from V and 10 from J, leaving 14 bases between them. The CDR3 loop is CASSLGTGGGEQFF. The CDR3 DNA reads TGTGCCAGCAGCTTAGGGACTGGGGGAGGAGAGCAGTTCTTC.

The chain is built from TRBV18 and TRBJ2-2; the D is unclear. CDR3 length: 13 amino acids. V lost 6 bases and J 7 bases, leaving 12 bases between the germline ends. CDR1 is KGHSH and CDR2 is LQKENI in the germline V gene. Here the CDR3 reads CASSPPGVGELFF. Here the CDR3 DNA reads TGTGCCAGCTCCCCTCCAGGCGTCGGGGAGCTGTTTTTT.

This rearrangement joins TRBV7-3 to TRBJ1-1; D is possibly TRBD1 (5 bases). Germline CDR1 and CDR2: SGHTA and FQGTGA. The V gene lost 1 base and the J gene lost 5 bases, with 8 bases spanning the gap. CDR3 size: 13 residues. CDR3 protein: CASSLRGDTEAFF. CDR3 nucleotide sequence: TGTGCCAGCAGCTTAAGGGGGGATACTGAAGCTTTCTTT.

This chain links TRBV9 with TRBJ1-1; maybe TRBD1 (6 bases). V shed 0 bases and J shed 1 base, with 7 bases lying between them. The germline V gene has CDR1 SGDLS and CDR2 YYNGEE. The CDR3 covers 14 residues. In DNA form, the CDR3 reads TGTGCCAGCAGCGTAGGGGGGCCGAACACTGAAGCTTTCTTT. Its translation is CASSVGGPNTEAFF.

V is TRBV11-1 and J is TRBJ2-1, with a weak D call TRBD1 (5 bases). Trimming removed 3 bases at V and 5 bases at J, with 8 bases between. CDR3 length equals 13 residues. Germline values: CDR1 SGHAT, CDR2 FQDESV (reference sequence). The CDR3 nucleotides are TGTGCCAGCAGCTTGGGGCCAGACAATGAGCAGTTCTTC. Its protein is CASSLGPDNEQFF.

The chain links TRBV13 to TRBJ1-2; TRBD1 aligns across 7 bases. Germline V gene data show CDR1 as PRHDT and CDR2 as FYEKMQ (reference sequence). V lost 4 bases, J lost 4 bases, and 9 bases stayed unmatched. This CDR3 is built from 15 residues. Here the CDR3 reads CASSSYRDRIYGYTF. CDR3 nucleotide sequence: TGTGCCAGCAGCTCATACCGGGACAGAATCTATGGCTACACCTTC.

The genes are TRBV19 and TRBJ1-2; 7 nucleotides line up with TRBD1. From germline, CDR1 is LNHDA and CDR2 SQIVND (reference sequence). V shed 6 bases, J shed 4 bases, and the junction held 11 bases outside the gene matches. The CDR3 spans 15 residues. The CDR3 sequence: CASSMGQTLGYGYTF. CDR3 sequence (DNA): TGTGCCAGTAGCATGGGACAGACTTTAGGCTATGGCTACACCTTC. The full variable domain, its missing parts supplied by reference TRBV19 and TRBJ1-2, is DGGITQSPKYLFRKEGQNVTLSCEQNLNHDAMYWYRQDPGQGLRLIYYSQIVNDFQKGDIAEGYSVSREKKESFPLTVTSAQKNPTAFYLCASSMGQTLGYGYTFGSGTRLTVV.

J is TRBJ2-2 and V is TRBV4-3; unclear D gene. The CDR3 consists of 14 residues. V lost 0 bases and J 4 bases, leaving 6 bases between the germline ends. Germline loops: CDR1 LGHNA, CDR2 YSLEER. CDR3 loop: CASSQDSPTGELFF. CDR3 nucleotide sequence: TGCGCCAGCAGCCAAGATAGTCCCACCGGGGAGCTGTTTTTT.

The CDR3 sequence: CASSRDTYSNQPQHF. The CDR3 coding sequence is TGTGCCAGCAGCCGGGACACCTATAGCAATCAGCCCCAGCATTTT. The gene calls are TRBV9 and TRBJ1-5; a weak D match, TRBD1 (6 bases). Germline CDR1 reads SGDLS; CDR2 reads YYNGEE. Trimming took off 4 bases at V and 0 bases at J, with 11 bases between the two ends. This CDR3 is built from 15 residues.

The rearrangement links TRBV7-9 to TRBJ1-1, with 10 nucleotides matching TRBD1. Losses at the gene ends were 5 bases for V and 1 base for J; bases not matched to a gene: 4. The V gene's germline CDR1 is SEHNR and CDR2 FQNEAQ (reference sequence). This CDR3 is built from 15 residues. The CDR3 coding sequence is TGTGCCAGCAGCCAGGGACAGGGGAAGAACACTGAAGCTTTCTTT. It codes for CASSQGQGKNTEAFF.

On this clone itself: At one end, the junction sequence differs from germline, possibly due to a read error. The same CDR3 also results from other DNA sequences found in this sample. The chain is built from TRBV5-6 and TRBJ2-2; TRBD1 matches at 9 bases. The CDR3 is 15 residues long. In germline, CDR1 is SGHDT, CDR2 YYEEEE. For the CDR3, the DNA is TGTGCCAGCAGCTTTCCGGGACAGGGTTCCGGGGAGCTATTTTTT. Protein: CASSFPGQGSGELFF.

This clone was counted only a few times. The rearrangement uses TRBV6-6 and TRBJ1-1, with a weak D call TRBD1 (5 bases). The CDR3 runs 14 residues. The ends were cut back, 5 bases at V and 1 base at J, with 11 bases in the middle. Germline values: CDR1 MNHNY, CDR2 SVGAGI (reference sequence). CDR3 coding DNA: TGTGCCAGCAGTACGGCTGACAGGAACACTGAAGCTTTCTTT. This codes for CASSTADRNTEAFF.

The chain carries TRBV7-2 and TRBJ1-5, with D maybe TRBD1 (5 bases). With 1 base removed from V and 6 bases from J, the gap between germline ends came to 13 bases. The CDR3 totals 15 residues. In germline, CDR1 is SGHTA, CDR2 FQGNSA. The CDR3 nucleotides are TGTGCCAGCAGCTTAGAACCGGACATACTTCAGCCCCAGCATTTT. This translates into CASSLEPDILQPQHF.

This CDR3 is CASSPRTGSNEQYF. CDR3 nucleotide sequence: TGCGCCAGCAGCCCCCGGACAGGGAGCAACGAGCAGTACTTC. The rearrangement links TRBV5-1 to TRBJ2-7, with TRBD1 matching over 8 bases. CDR3 length: 14 residues. V was clipped by 4 bases and J by 5 bases; unmatched bases: 8. In germline, CDR1 is SGHRS, CDR2 YFSETQ.